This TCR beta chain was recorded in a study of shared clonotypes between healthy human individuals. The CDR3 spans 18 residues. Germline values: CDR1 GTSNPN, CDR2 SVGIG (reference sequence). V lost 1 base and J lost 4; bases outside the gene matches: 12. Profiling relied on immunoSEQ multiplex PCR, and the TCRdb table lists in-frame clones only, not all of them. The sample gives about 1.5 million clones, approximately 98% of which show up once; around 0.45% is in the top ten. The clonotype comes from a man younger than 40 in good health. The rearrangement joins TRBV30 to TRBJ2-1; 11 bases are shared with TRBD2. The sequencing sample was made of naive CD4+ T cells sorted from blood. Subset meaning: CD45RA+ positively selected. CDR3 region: CAWSGGGTTSGSYNEQFF. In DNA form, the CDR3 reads TGTGCCTGGAGTGGTGGGGGCACTACTAGCGGGAGTTACAATGAGCAGTTCTTC. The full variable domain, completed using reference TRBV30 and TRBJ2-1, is SQTIHQWPATLVQPVGSPLSLECTVEGTSNPNLYWYRQAAGRGLQLLFYSVGIGQISSEVPQNLSASRPQDRQFILSSKKLLLSDSGFYLCAWSGGGTTSGSYNEQFFGPGTRLTVL.